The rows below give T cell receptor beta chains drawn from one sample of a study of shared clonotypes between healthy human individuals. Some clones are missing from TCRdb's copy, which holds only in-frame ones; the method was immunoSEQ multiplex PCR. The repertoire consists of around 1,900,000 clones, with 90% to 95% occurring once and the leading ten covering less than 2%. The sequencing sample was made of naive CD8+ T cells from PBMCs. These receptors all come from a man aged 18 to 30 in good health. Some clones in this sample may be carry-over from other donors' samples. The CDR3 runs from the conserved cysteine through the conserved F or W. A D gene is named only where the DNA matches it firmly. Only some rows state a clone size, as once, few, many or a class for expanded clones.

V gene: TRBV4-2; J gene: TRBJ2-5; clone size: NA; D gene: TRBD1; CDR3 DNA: TGTGCCAGCGCAGGGGGCCCAAAAGAGACCCAGTACTTC; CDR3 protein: CASAGGPKETQYF
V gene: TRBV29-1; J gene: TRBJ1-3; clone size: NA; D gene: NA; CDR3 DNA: TGCAGCGTCTTTTTGAGCTCTGGAAACACCATATATTTT; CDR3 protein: CSVFLSSGNTIYF
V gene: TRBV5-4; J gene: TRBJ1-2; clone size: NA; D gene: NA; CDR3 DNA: TGTGCCAGCAGCTTGGCAGGCCCCATAGGGGGCTACACCTTC; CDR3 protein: CASSLAGPIGGYTF
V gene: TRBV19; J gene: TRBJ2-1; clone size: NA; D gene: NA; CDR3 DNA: TGTGCCAGTAGTATAGAGGGGGGACTGAGCTCCTACAATGAGCAGTTCTTC; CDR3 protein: CASSIEGGLSSYNEQFF
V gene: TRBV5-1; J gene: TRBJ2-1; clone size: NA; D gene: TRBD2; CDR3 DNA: TGCGCCAGCAGACAAACTAGCGGTTACTCCTACAATGAGCAGTTCTTC; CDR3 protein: CASRQTSGYSYNEQFF
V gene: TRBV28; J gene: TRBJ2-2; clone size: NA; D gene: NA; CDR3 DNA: TGTGCCAGCAGTTACGAAGGACTCCCGAACACCGGGGAGCTGTTTTTT; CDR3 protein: CASSYEGLPNTGELFF
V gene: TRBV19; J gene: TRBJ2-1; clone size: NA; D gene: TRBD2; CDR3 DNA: TGTGCCACCCGGGGGGAGCGATATTACAATGAGCAGTTCTTC; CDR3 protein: CATRGERYYNEQFF
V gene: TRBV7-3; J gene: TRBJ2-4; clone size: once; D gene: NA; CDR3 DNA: TGTGCCAGCAGCTTAACGTTTAGAGACGCCAAAAACATTCAGTACTTC; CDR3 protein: CASSLTFRDAKNIQYF
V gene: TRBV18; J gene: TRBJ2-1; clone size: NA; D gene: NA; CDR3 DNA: TGTGCCAGCCCCGGTGCGTACAATGAGCAGTTCTTC; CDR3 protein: CASPGAYNEQFF
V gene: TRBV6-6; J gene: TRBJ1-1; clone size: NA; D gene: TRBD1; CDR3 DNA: TGTGCCAGCAGTCCTCGGGACAGTGTGAACACTGAAGCTTTCTTT; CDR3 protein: CASSPRDSVNTEAFF
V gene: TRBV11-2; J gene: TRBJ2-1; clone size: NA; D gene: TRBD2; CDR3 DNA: TGTGCCAGCAGCTTAGCCGGGACTAGCGGAAGCTCCTACAATGAGCAGTTCTTC; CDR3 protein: CASSLAGTSGSSYNEQFF
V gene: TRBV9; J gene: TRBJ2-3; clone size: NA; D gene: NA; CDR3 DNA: TGTGCCAGCAGCCCCACGACAGCGCAAATAGCAGATACGCAGTATTTT; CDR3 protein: CASSPTTAQIADTQYF
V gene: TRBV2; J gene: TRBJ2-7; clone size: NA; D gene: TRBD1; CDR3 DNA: TGTGCCGGACACCCCTCGGGACAGGGTTACGAGCAGTACTTC; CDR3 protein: CAGHPSGQGYEQYF
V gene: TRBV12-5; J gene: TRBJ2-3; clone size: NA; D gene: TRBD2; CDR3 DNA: TGTGCTAGTGGTTTGGGGACTAGCGGGAGATTTCACACAGATACGCAGTATTTT; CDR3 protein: CASGLGTSGRFHTDTQYF
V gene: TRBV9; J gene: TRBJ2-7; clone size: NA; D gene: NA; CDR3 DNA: TGTGCCAGCAGCGTAGAGGGACTGGGGAACGAGCAGTACTTC; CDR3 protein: CASSVEGLGNEQYF
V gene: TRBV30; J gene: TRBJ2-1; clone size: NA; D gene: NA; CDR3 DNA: TGTGCCTGGAGTATCGAAGGGATTCCTGAGTTCTTC; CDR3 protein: CAWSIEGIPEFF
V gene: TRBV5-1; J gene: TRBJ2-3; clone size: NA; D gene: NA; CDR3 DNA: TGCGCCAGCAGCTTGGGTGGGGTTGGGAGTCCAGATACGCAGTATTTT; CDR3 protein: CASSLGGVGSPDTQYF
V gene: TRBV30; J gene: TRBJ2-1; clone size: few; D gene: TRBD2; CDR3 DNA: TGTGCCTGTCTAGCGGGCTTTGGGGGTGAGCAGTTCTTC; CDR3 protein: CACLAGFGGEQFF
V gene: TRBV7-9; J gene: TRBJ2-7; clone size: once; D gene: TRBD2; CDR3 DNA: TGTGCCAGCAGCTTTCTGCTGACTAGCGAGTATTACGAGCAGTACTTC; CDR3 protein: CASSFLLTSEYYEQYF
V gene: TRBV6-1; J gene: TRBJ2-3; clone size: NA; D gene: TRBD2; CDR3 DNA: TGTGCCAGCAGTGAACTACTAGCGGGAGAGATAGATACGCAGTATTTT; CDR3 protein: CASSELLAGEIDTQYF
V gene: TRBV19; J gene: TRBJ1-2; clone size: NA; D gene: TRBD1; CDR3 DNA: TGTGCCAGTAGAAAGGACAGGAGCTATGGCTACACCTTC; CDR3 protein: CASRKDRSYGYTF
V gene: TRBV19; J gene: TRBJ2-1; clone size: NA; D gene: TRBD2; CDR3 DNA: TGTGCCAGTAGTATAGATCGGGAGGGCCGGAATGAGCAGTTCTTC; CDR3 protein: CASSIDREGRNEQFF
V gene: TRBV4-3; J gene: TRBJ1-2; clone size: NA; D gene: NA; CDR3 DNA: TGCGCCAGCAGCCAAGGTGGCGGCGGCTACACCTTC; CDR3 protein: CASSQGGGGYTF
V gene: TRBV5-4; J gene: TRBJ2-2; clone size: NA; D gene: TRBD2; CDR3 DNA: TGTGCCAGCAGCTTCAAGCGGGAGATCCCCGGGGAGCTGTTTTTT; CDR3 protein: CASSFKREIPGELFF
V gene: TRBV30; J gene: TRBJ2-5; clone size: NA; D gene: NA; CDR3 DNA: TGTGCCTGGAGGGAACAGGGCTGGGAGACCCAGTACTTC; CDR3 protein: CAWREQGWETQYF
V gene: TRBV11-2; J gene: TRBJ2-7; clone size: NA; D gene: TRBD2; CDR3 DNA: TGTGCCAGCAGCTTAGTTCTAGCGGGCGAGCAGTACTTC; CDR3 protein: CASSLVLAGEQYF
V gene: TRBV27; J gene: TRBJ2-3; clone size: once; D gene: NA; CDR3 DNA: TGTGCCAGCAGTCCTCGTGAGGATACGCAGTATTTT; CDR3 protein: CASSPREDTQYF
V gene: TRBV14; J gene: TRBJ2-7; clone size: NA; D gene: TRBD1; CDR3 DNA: TGTGCCAGCAGCCCGGGACAGTCCTACGAGCAGTACTTC; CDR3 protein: CASSPGQSYEQYF
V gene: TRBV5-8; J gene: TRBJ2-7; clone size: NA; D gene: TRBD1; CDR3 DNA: TGTGCCAGCAGCACAGGGACAGGCTACGAGCAGTACTTC; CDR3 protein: CASSTGTGYEQYF
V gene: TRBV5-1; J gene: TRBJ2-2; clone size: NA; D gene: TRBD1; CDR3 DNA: TGCGCCAGCAGCTCGGTTGACAGGGGGATTTTCACCGGGGAGCTGTTTTTT; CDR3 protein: CASSSVDRGIFTGELFF
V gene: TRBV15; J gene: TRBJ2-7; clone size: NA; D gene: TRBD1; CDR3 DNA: TGTGCCACCAGCGGGCAGCTTTACAGGGGGAGCTCCTACGAGCAGTACTTC; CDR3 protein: CATSGQLYRGSSYEQYF
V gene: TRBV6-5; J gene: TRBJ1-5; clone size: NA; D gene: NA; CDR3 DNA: TGTGCCAGCAGTCAAAATGACGGAGGCAATCAGCCCCAGCATTTT; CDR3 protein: CASSQNDGGNQPQHF
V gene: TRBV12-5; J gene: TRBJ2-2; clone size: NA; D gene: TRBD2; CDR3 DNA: TGTGCTAGTGGTTTGCCCACTAGCGGGAGTCGCACCGGGGAGCTGTTTTTT; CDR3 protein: CASGLPTSGSRTGELFF
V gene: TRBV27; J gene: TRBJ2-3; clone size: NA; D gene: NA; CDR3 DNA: TGTGCCAGCAGTTTAGGAGTTACCCCGGGAGATACGCAGTATTTT; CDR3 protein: CASSLGVTPGDTQYF
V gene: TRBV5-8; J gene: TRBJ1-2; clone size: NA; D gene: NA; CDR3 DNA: TGTGCCAGCAGCTTGGATGTGCAGGATGGCTACACCTTC; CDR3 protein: CASSLDVQDGYTF
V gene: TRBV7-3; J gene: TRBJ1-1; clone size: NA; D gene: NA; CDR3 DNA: TGTGCCAGCAGCATCTACGACAGCTTGAACACTGAAGCTTTCTTT; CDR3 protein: CASSIYDSLNTEAFF
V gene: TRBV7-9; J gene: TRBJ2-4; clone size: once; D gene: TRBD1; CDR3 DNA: TGTGCCAGCACCGAGACAGGGTCCAAAAACATTCAGTACTTC; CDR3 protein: CASTETGSKNIQYF
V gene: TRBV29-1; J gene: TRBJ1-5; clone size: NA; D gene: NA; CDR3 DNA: TGCAGCGTTGCGACAGACAATCAGCCCCAGCATTTT; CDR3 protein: CSVATDNQPQHF
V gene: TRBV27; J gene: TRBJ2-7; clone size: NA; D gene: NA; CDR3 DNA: TGTGCCAGCAGTTCTGGCGGGATATACGAGCAGTACTTC; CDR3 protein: CASSSGGIYEQYF
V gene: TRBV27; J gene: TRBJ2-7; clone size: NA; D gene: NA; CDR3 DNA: TGTGCCAGCTGGTACGAGCAGTACTTC; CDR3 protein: CASWYEQYF
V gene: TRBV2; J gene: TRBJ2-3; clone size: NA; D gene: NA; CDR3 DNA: TGTGCCAGCAGCTCCCCGGGACTCCCCCCAGATACGCAGTATTTT; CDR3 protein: CASSSPGLPPDTQYF
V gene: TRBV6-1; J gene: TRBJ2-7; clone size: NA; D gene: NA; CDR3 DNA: TGTGCCAGCAGTGACGGCGGATTTTTGGCAGATACCTACGAGCAGTACTTC; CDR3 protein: CASSDGGFLADTYEQYF
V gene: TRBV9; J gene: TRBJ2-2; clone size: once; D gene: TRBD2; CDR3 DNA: TGTGCCAGCAGCGTAGCGGGAGGGAGCACCGGGGAGCTGTTTTTT; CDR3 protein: CASSVAGGSTGELFF
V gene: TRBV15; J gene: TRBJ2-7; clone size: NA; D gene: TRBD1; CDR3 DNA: TGTGCCACCAGCGTTCCAGGGGGCACCTACGAGCAGTACTTC; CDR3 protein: CATSVPGGTYEQYF
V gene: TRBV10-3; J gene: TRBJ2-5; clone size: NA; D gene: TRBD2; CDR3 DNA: TGTGCCATCAGTGAACTAGCGGGAGGGCCTCGGGAGACCCAGTACTTC; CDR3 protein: CAISELAGGPRETQYF
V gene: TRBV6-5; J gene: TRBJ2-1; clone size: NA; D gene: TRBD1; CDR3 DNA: TGTGCCAGCAGTTACGACAGGGTAGGTTATGAGCAGTTCTTC; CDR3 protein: CASSYDRVGYEQFF
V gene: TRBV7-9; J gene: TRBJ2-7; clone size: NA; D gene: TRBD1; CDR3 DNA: TGTGCCAGCGCTCCACCCACCGGGACAGGGAATTACGAGCAGTACTTC; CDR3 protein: CASAPPTGTGNYEQYF
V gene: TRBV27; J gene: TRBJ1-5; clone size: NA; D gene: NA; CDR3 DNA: TGTGCCAGCAGTTTGACCCTGGAACAGCGCGAGCCCCAGCATTTT; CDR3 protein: CASSLTLEQREPQHF
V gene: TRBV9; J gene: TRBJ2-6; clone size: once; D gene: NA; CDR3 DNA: TGTGCCAGCAGCGCCCGCGTAGAGATGACGACAGAGAACGTCCTGACTTTC; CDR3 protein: CASSARVEMTTENVLTF
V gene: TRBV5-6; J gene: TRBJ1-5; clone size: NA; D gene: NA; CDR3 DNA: TGTGCCAGCAGCCCCGGTTTTAGGGGGAATCAGCCCCAGCATTTT; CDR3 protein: CASSPGFRGNQPQHF
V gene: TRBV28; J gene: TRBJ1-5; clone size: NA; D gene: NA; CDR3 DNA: TGTGCCAGCAGTTTCGAGGGTTTTAGCAATCAGCCCCAGCATTTT; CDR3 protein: CASSFEGFSNQPQHF
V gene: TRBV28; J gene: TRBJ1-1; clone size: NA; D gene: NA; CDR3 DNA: TGTGCCAGCAGTTTATCAGCACACTCAAACACTGAAGCTTTCTTT; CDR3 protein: CASSLSAHSNTEAFF
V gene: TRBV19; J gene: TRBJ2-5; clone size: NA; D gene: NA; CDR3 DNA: TGTGCCAGTAGCCTCGCCCAAGGGGGGAGATTGGCGACCCAGTACTTC; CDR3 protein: CASSLAQGGRLATQYF
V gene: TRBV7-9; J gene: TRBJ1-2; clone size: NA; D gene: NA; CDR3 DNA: TGTGCCAGCAGCGATACATCGGGGGTTACGGGCTATGGCTACACCTTC; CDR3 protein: CASSDTSGVTGYGYTF
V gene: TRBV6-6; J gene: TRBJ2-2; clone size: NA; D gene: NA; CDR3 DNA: TGTGCCAGCAGTTACTCAGGGGAGGACACCGGGGAGCTGTTTTTT; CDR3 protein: CASSYSGEDTGELFF
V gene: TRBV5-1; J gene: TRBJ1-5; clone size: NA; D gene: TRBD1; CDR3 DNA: TGCGCCAGCAGCTTGGAGGGGGCAGACAATCAGCCCCAGCATTTT; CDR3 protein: CASSLEGADNQPQHF
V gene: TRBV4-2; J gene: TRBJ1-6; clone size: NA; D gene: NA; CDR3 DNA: TGTGCCAGCAGCCCCCCTATGGGACAAGGGGGACGAGATTCACCCCTCCACTTT; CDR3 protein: CASSPPMGQGGRDSPLHF
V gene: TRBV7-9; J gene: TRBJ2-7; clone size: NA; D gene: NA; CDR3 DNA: TGTGCCAGCAGCTTAGCGCCCGGATACGAGCAGTACTTC; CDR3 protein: CASSLAPGYEQYF
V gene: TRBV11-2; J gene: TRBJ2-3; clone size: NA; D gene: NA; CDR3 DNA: TGTGCCAGCAGCTCCCGCCAGGCTGGTGGGAAAGATACGCAGTATTTT; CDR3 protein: CASSSRQAGGKDTQYF